Presented here are 11 T cell receptor beta chains from one specimen sequenced in a study of T-cell reconstitution after alpha-beta-depleted transplantation in children. Unique molecular identifiers were built into the TCRbeta library. TCRdb fed the PCR reads into MiXCR, producing one record per CDR3 protein. The table has approximately 250,000 distinct CDR3 sequences, around 25% seen once; the top ten hold 2% to 3%. The sequences come from PBMCs, collected before TCRalphabeta/CD19-depleted stem cell transplant. The receptor source for this set is a girl aged 2-15 years with Fanconi anemia, due to receive a stem cell transplant.

The chain joins TRBV6-4 to TRBJ2-3, with 9 bases matching TRBD2. Losses at the gene ends were 0 bases for V and 3 bases for J; bases not matched to a gene: 4. The CDR3 loop spans 16 amino acids. Germline lookup yields CDR1 MRHNA and CDR2 SNTAGT. The DNA for the CDR3 is TGTGCCAGCAGTGACTCGGCGGGAGGGCCGACAGATACGCAGTATTTT. Its translation: CASSDSAGGPTDTQYF.

This clonotype has at least ten counts. The chain carries TRBV20-1 and TRBJ2-7, with 9 positions matching TRBD1. V shed 5 bases, J shed 2 bases, and the junction held 13 bases outside the gene matches. The germline gives CDR1 DFQATT, CDR2 SNEGSKA (reference sequence). The CDR3 is 16 residues long. The DNA of the CDR3 is TGCAGTGCTGTAGACTACAGGGGGCTGAAACCCTACGAGCAGTACTTC. Translated: CSAVDYRGLKPYEQYF.

This clonotype has at least ten counts. This rearrangement joins TRBV6-5 to TRBJ1-5; unclear D gene. The CDR3 length is 13 residues. Between the trimmed V and J ends, which lost 2 bases and 2 bases, there was a span of 4 bases. Germline CDR1 MNHEY, CDR2 SVGAGI. CDR3 protein: CASSYGRNQPQHF. The CDR3 bases are TGTGCCAGCAGTTACGGGCGCAATCAGCCCCAGCATTTT.

This clonotype was seen repeatedly, ten times or more. The chain has TRBV9 and TRBJ2-1, with 7 bases aligning to TRBD2. Germline loops: CDR1 SGDLS, CDR2 YYNGEE. The CDR3 contains 17 residues. With V trimmed by 5 bases and J by 0 bases, 11 bases remained unmatched. This CDR3 is CASSASGKGVSYNEQFF. The CDR3 nucleotides are TGTGCCAGCAGTGCGAGCGGGAAAGGGGTCTCCTACAATGAGCAGTTCTTC.

The V call is TRBV11-2, the J call TRBJ2-5, with 9 bases aligning to TRBD2. This CDR3 comprises 16 residues. After removal of 0 bases from V and 1 base from J, the junction contained 3 bases not matched to a gene. Germline values: CDR1 SGHAT, CDR2 FQNNGV. The CDR3 DNA sequence: TGTGCCAGCAGCTTAGAGGGGGGACTAGCCCAAGAGACCCAGTACTTC. Residues: CASSLEGGLAQETQYF.

This clonotype has at least ten counts. The chain uses TRBV27 and TRBJ2-1; 9 nucleotides line up with TRBD2. V trimming: 5 bases; J trimming: 6 bases; junction bases outside the gene matches: 8. The CDR3 is made up of 15 amino acids. CDR1 is MNHEY and CDR2 is SMNVEV in the germline V gene (reference sequence). The CDR3 spells CASSRLAEFVNEQFF. CDR3 DNA: TGTGCCAGCAGTCGACTAGCGGAGTTCGTCAATGAGCAGTTCTTC.

The chain has TRBV3-1 and TRBJ2-7; 7 positions match TRBD1. This CDR3 comprises 15 residues. Germline V gives CDR1 LGHDT, CDR2 YNNKEL (reference sequence). Trimming took 3 bases from V and 1 from J; bases not matched to a gene: 6. CDR3: CASSHGDSLSYEQYF. The CDR3 DNA reads TGTGCCAGCAGCCACGGGGACAGCCTTTCCTACGAGCAGTACTTC.

This clonotype was observed many times. This rearrangement joins TRBV29-1 to TRBJ1-2; the D is unclear. V was clipped by 1 base and J by 3 bases, with 12 bases between them. The CDR3 sequence is 14 residues long. Germline CDR1 reads SQVTM; CDR2 reads ANQGSEA. For the CDR3, the DNA is TGCAGCGTTGAAGTCTGGGGTGAAGACTATGGCTACACCTTC. This gives the protein CSVEVWGEDYGYTF.

This clonotype was detected ten times or more. The chain links TRBV20-1 to TRBJ2-7; D remains unclear. CDR1 DFQATT and CDR2 SNEGSKA come from the germline V gene (reference sequence). Trimming took off 0 bases at V and 3 bases at J, with 9 bases between the two ends. The CDR3 is made up of 13 amino acids. CDR3 in amino acids: CSARDGRRYEQYF. The CDR3 region has the DNA TGCAGTGCTAGAGATGGCCGGCGCTACGAGCAGTACTTC.

This rearrangement joins TRBV15 to TRBJ2-1; 16 bases are shared with TRBD2. The CDR3 is 23 amino acids. V lost 1 base and J lost 0; bases outside the gene matches: 15. Germline loops: CDR1 LNHNV, CDR2 YYDKDF (reference sequence). DNA for the CDR3: TGTGCCACCAGCAGAGTGGGACTAGCGGGAGGGCCGGGGGGATTTAGCTCCTACAATGAGCAGTTCTTC. Residues: CATSRVGLAGGPGGFSSYNEQFF.

This clonotype has just a few counts. The chain has TRBV7-2 and TRBJ1-2; D is uncertain. This CDR3 region has 16 residues. From germline, CDR1 is SGHTA and CDR2 FQGNSA. Between the trimmed V and J ends, which lost 3 bases and 0 bases, there was a span of 14 bases. DNA for the CDR3: TGTGCCAGCAGCTTGATGTCGCGGGGAGCTAACTATGGCTACACCTTC. This sequence encodes CASSLMSRGANYGYTF.